This T cell receptor (beta chain) was identified in a study of blood T cell repertoires in COVID-19. On the study more broadly: Both acute and convalescent COVID-19 samples were obtained from the United States, Italy and Spain.

In the original processing: Amplification from reference gene primers served as the basis for estimated nucleated cell counts. The table came from immunoSEQ multiplex PCR; TCRdb's copy has only in-frame clones and leaves some out. V and J calls and clone size are those listed in that table; D and trimming were worked out from the DNA. The table has about 130,000 clones, roughly 87% seen once; the top ten hold approximately 6.6%. The germline V gene has CDR1 MNHEY and CDR2 SVGAGI. With 6 bases clipped from V and 6 bases from J, the junction kept 7 bases outside the gene matches. This CDR3 has 15 amino acids.

This rearrangement joins TRBV6-5 to TRBJ1-6; 8 nucleotides align to TRBD1. Material for sequencing was peripheral blood. This TCR came from an elderly man with active or convalescent COVID-19. The CDR3 DNA follows: TGTGCCAGCAGATCAGGGGGCTATGGTAATTCACCCCTCCACTTT. Translated, it gives CASRSGGYGNSPLHF.